The 26 T cell receptor beta chains below were found in one sample sequenced in a study of blood T cells in healthy people across ages. For the second PCR, which ran for roughly 7 to 11 cycles, a sample-barcoded 5' primer and a J-beta primer mix were used. TCRdb re-derived calls from the 5' RACE reads in MiXCR, one entry per CDR3 protein. The sample has 1.5 million to 2 million distinct CDR3 sequences; 25% to 30% are singletons. The source material was blood. These TCRs come from a woman in her twenties or thirties in good health.

The CDR3 sequence: CACSRGVTYEQYF. The DNA of the CDR3 is TGTGCCTGTTCCAGGGGGGTTACCTACGAGCAGTACTTC. The J gene is TRBJ2-7, the V gene TRBV30; tentatively, D is TRBD1 (7 bases). Per germline, CDR1 GTSNPN and CDR2 SVGIG (reference sequence). V was pared by 6 bases and J by 2 bases, with 14 bases between. This CDR3 spans 13 amino acids.

This clonotype was seen more than once but under ten times. CDR3 nucleotides: TGCAGTGCTAGAGGCGGACGGATCGAGCAGTACTTC. As protein: CSARGGRIEQYF. The J gene is TRBJ2-7, the V gene TRBV20-1; D is ambiguous. The CDR3 runs 12 residues. The germline V and J ends were trimmed by 1 base and 6 bases, with 10 bases remaining between them. Per the germline V gene, CDR1 is DFQATT and CDR2 is SNEGSKA (reference sequence).

The chain couples TRBV20-1 to TRBJ1-3; D might be TRBD1 (5 bases). Germline lookup yields CDR1 DFQATT and CDR2 SNEGSKA (reference sequence). The ends were cut back, 4 bases at V and 4 bases at J, with 11 bases in the middle. The CDR3 is 13 residues long. The CDR3 protein is CSAKIEGGNTIYF. In nucleotides, the CDR3 is TGCAGTGCTAAAATCGAGGGGGGAAACACCATATATTTT.

This clonotype was recorded at least ten times. The chain has TRBV28 and TRBJ2-7, with a possible D match to TRBD2 (5 bases). The V gene lost 5 bases and the J gene lost 2 bases, with 10 bases spanning the gap. This CDR3 has 13 residues. Germline CDR1 MDHEN, CDR2 SYDVKM. CDR3 in amino acids: CASSGGPTYEQYF. CDR3 DNA sequence: TGTGCCAGCAGTGGCGGGCCAACCTACGAGCAGTACTTC.

The J gene is TRBJ2-1, the V gene TRBV7-8; perhaps TRBD1 as D (6 bases). The CDR3 totals 19 residues. V gave up 5 bases and J gave up 3 bases, with 26 bases separating them. The germline V gene has CDR1 SGHVS and CDR2 FQNEAQ. CDR3 nucleotide sequence: TGTGCCAGCAGCCCATTCATCGAAAACACAGGGAATAACTACAATGAGCAGTTCTTC. Translated, it gives CASSPFIENTGNNYNEQFF.

There are a few counts of this clonotype. The gene calls are TRBV28 and TRBJ1-1, with unresolved D. The ends were cut back, 2 bases at V and 0 bases at J, with 13 bases in the middle. Germline-derived CDR1 and CDR2 are MDHEN and SYDVKM. The CDR3 spans 16 residues. This CDR3 reads CASSLGSDPMNTEAFF. Here the CDR3 DNA reads TGTGCCAGCAGTTTAGGGTCCGATCCTATGAACACTGAAGCTTTCTTT.

The CDR3 DNA reads as TGTGCCAGCAGCCGGTACAGGAAAGGGGCTTTCTTT. Translation gives CASSRYRKGAFF. The chain joins TRBV14 to TRBJ1-1; D is perhaps TRBD1 (5 bases). Germline V gene lookup returns CDR1 SGHDN and CDR2 FVKESK. The ends were cut back, 4 bases at V and 11 bases at J, with 14 bases in the middle. The length of the CDR3 is 12 residues.

The sample holds many counts of this clonotype. The chain recombines TRBV10-2 with TRBJ2-5; 8 positions agree with TRBD1. The germline V gene encodes CDR1 WSHSY and CDR2 SAAADI. The CDR3 contains 14 residues. The V gene end was trimmed by 6 bases and the J gene end by 5 bases; junction bases not matched to a gene: 8. The CDR3, as DNA: TGCGCCAGCAGCACGACAGGGGCTGGGGAGACCCAGTACTTC. Translating it yields CASSTTGAGETQYF.

This chain joins TRBV4-1 and TRBJ2-1; no definite D call. The J call may be wrong; the DNA end is better matched by TRBJ2-7. The CDR3 has 18 residues. Germline CDR1 MGHRA, CDR2 YSYEKL. CDR3 amino acids: CASSQVTSRNESYNEQYF. Here the CDR3 DNA reads TGCGCCAGCAGCCAAGTAACCTCGCGCAATGAGTCCTACAATGAGCAGTACTTC.

This clonotype was detected only a few times. The V call is TRBV20-1, the J call TRBJ2-7; D possibly corresponds to TRBD1 (5 bases). The CDR3 covers 16 residues. Germline values: CDR1 DFQATT, CDR2 SNEGSKA (reference sequence). The germline V and J ends were trimmed by 5 bases and 4 bases, with 24 bases remaining between them. CDR3 sequence: CSAPRGDRTGRYEQYF. The CDR3 nucleotides read TGCAGTGCTCCCAGAGGCGATCGAACAGGAAGATACGAGCAGTACTTC.

This chain joins TRBV6-5 and TRBJ2-1, with TRBD2 matching 10 bases. The germline V gene encodes CDR1 MNHEY and CDR2 SVGAGI. The junction had 7 bases not matched to a gene; V was cut back by 6 bases and J by 2 bases. The CDR3 is made up of 16 amino acids. The DNA for the CDR3 is TGTGCCAGCAGGACCCTCAGCGGGGGGGCCTACAATGAGCAGTTCTTC. Amino acid sequence: CASRTLSGGAYNEQFF.

This clonotype was found a few times. This rearrangement joins TRBV28 to TRBJ2-3; the match to TRBD2 covers 12 bases. Germline V gene lookup returns CDR1 MDHEN and CDR2 SYDVKM. Trimming removed 3 bases from V and 2 bases from J; junction bases left unmatched: 3. There are 16 residues in the CDR3. The CDR3 loop reads CASSFGLAGTTDTQYF. The CDR3 DNA is TGTGCCAGCAGTTTTGGACTAGCGGGGACCACAGATACGCAGTATTTT. The whole variable domain, remainder taken from reference TRBV28 and TRBJ2-3, is DVKVTQSSRYLVKRTGEKVFLECVQDMDHENMFWYRQDPGLGLRLIYFSYDVKMKEKGDIPEGYSVSREKKERFSLILESASTNQTSMYLCASSFGLAGTTDTQYFGPGTRLTVL.

Concerning this clonotype itself: Its ends do not fully match the called genes, so a read error is possible. The rearrangement joins TRBV5-1 to TRBJ2-1, with TRBD1 identical over 8 bases. CDR1 is SGHRS, CDR2 YFSETQ, per germline. This CDR3 has 14 amino acids. In DNA, the CDR3 is TGCGCCGGCAGCTCCCAAGCAGGGGGCGGTGAGCAGTTCTTC. It encodes CAGSSQAGGGEQFF.

This rearrangement joins TRBV4-3 to TRBJ2-1; D is perhaps TRBD1 or TRBD2 (5 bases each). Trimming shortened V by 2 bases and J by 0 bases, and 14 bases separated the two germline ends. CDR3 length equals 17 residues. Germline CDR1 and CDR2: LGHNA and YSLEER. CDR3 DNA: TGCGCCAGCAGCCAATTCTCGTGGGGGAGCTCCTACAATGAGCAGTTCTTC. Protein sequence: CASSQFSWGSSYNEQFF.

This clonotype was detected only a few times. A much larger clone lies one base from this, so it may be a read error. The V and J genes are TRBV12-3 or TRBV12-4 and TRBJ2-5; TRBD2 is a possible D gene (5 bases). This CDR3 is built from 13 residues. Trimming removed 7 bases from V and 4 bases from J, with 13 bases in between. In DNA form, the CDR3 reads TGTGCCAGCAACGGGCGGGCGAGAGAGACCCAGTACTTC. It is translated as CASNGRARETQYF.

The gene calls are TRBV7-2 and TRBJ1-1; possible D gene TRBD1, 5 bases. The CDR3 runs to 12 residues. Between the trimmed V and J ends, which lost 2 bases and 10 bases, there was a span of 11 bases. Per germline, CDR1 SGHTA and CDR2 FQGNSA. CDR3: CASSLMRDPAFF. DNA for the CDR3: TGTGCCAGCAGCTTAATGAGGGACCCAGCTTTCTTT. Variable domain in full (rest from reference TRBV7-2 and TRBJ1-1): GAGVSQSPSNKVTEKGKDVELRCDPISGHTALYWYRQSLGQGLEFLIYFQGNSAPDKSGLPSDRFSAERTGGSVSTLTIQRTQQEDSAVYLCASSLMRDPAFFGQGTRLTVV.

The chain couples TRBV20-1 to TRBJ2-7; 11 nucleotides align to TRBD2. CDR3 length: 14 residues. CDR1 is DFQATT and CDR2 is SNEGSKA in the germline V gene (reference sequence). V was clipped by 4 bases and J by 2 bases; unmatched bases: 4. The CDR3: CSAIPSGRTYEQYF. For the CDR3, the DNA is TGCAGTGCTATTCCTAGCGGGAGGACCTACGAGCAGTACTTC.

The rearrangement joins TRBV11-2 to TRBJ2-2, with a tentative D call TRBD1 (5 bases). CDR1 is SGHAT, CDR2 FQNNGV, per germline. The CDR3 is 13 amino acids. Between the trimmed V and J ends, which lost 3 bases and 6 bases, there was a span of 8 bases. CDR3 bases: TGTGCCAGCAGCTTGGGGCCCGCCGGGGAGCTGTTTTTT. Translated: CASSLGPAGELFF.

Concerning this clonotype itself: One end of the junction does not line up with germline, which may come from a read error. The rearrangement joins TRBV5-1 to TRBJ1-6; unclear D gene. Germline assignment: CDR1 SGHRS and CDR2 YFSETQ. This CDR3 is 14 amino acids long. The CDR3 DNA is TGCGCCAGCAGGGGCCGAGCAGCAAATTCACCCCGCCACTTT. Amino acid sequence: CASRGRAANSPRHF. The full variable domain, with the rest looked up from reference TRBV5-1 and TRBJ1-6, is KAGVTQTPRYLIKTRGQQVTLSCSPISGHRSVSWYQQTPGQGLQFLFEYFSETQRNKGNFPGRFSGRQFSNSRSEMNVSTLELGDSALYLCASRGRAANSPRHFGNGTRLTVT.

The chain has TRBV5-6 and TRBJ1-2; D gene unclear. The CDR3 has 12 amino acids. With 4 bases removed from V and 8 bases from J, the gap between germline ends came to 12 bases. Germline V gives CDR1 SGHDT, CDR2 YYEEEE. The CDR3: CASSQVYGGYTF. CDR3 coding DNA: TGTGCCAGCAGCCAAGTGTATGGAGGCTACACCTTC.

This clonotype came up many times. The CDR3 is CASSLEGGRYEQYF. The CDR3 nucleotides read TGTGCCAGCAGTTTGGAGGGCGGAAGATACGAGCAGTACTTC. This sequence joins TRBV28 and TRBJ2-7; D might be TRBD2 (6 bases). V lost 3 bases, J lost 4 bases, and 13 bases lay in between. Germline CDR1 and CDR2: MDHEN and SYDVKM. This CDR3 contains 14 residues.

In its sample, this clonotype was seen a few times. The chain has TRBV20-1 and TRBJ1-6; D call uncertain. The CDR3 covers 13 residues. Germline CDR1 and CDR2: DFQATT and SNEGSKA (reference sequence). Trimming shortened V by 4 bases and J by 4 bases, and 8 bases separated the two germline ends. DNA for the CDR3: TGCAGTGCTACGGACGGATATAATTCACCCCTCCACTTT. Amino acid sequence: CSATDGYNSPLHF.

The chain employs TRBV5-1 and TRBJ2-5, with 7 bases aligning to TRBD1. The V segment lost 5 bases and the J segment 4 bases; nucleotides outside the gene matches: 5. The CDR3 has 13 amino acids. Looked up from germline, CDR1 is SGHRS and CDR2 is YFSETQ. The CDR3 reads CASRRTGAETQYF. The DNA of the CDR3 is TGCGCCAGCAGAAGGACAGGAGCAGAGACCCAGTACTTC.

This clonotype was seen ten or more times. The chain employs TRBV20-1 and TRBJ2-7, with TRBD1 as a possible D gene (5 bases). Trimming shortened V by 0 bases and J by 2 bases, and 11 bases separated the two germline ends. CDR1 and CDR2 from the germline V gene are DFQATT and SNEGSKA (reference sequence). CDR3 size: 14 residues. The DNA of the CDR3 is TGCAGTGCTAGAGATCAGGGTACCCCCTACGAGCAGTACTTC. Its protein is CSARDQGTPYEQYF.

V and J are TRBV6-6 and TRBJ1-2, with TRBD1 matching over 7 bases. Trimming at V came to 4 bases and at J to 8 bases, leaving 10 bases not matched to a gene. Germline CDR1 and CDR2: MNHNY and SVGAGI (reference sequence). The CDR3 loop spans 14 amino acids. The CDR3, as DNA: TGTGCCAGCAGTTCTCATGGGGACAGTTCCGGCTACACCTTC. Its protein product is CASSSHGDSSGYTF.

This clonotype has only a few counts. The V gene is TRBV2, the J gene TRBJ1-5; possibly TRBD1 for D (6 bases). V lost 3 bases and J 10 bases, leaving 19 bases between the germline ends. The CDR3 runs to 15 residues. Germline V CDR1 and CDR2: SNHLY, FYNNEI. CDR3 in amino acids: CASSDAGGRKGPQHF. The CDR3 nucleotides are TGTGCCAGCAGTGACGCCGGGGGGCGTAAGGGCCCCCAGCATTTT. The whole variable domain, remainder taken from reference TRBV2 and TRBJ1-5, is EPEVTQTPSHQVTQMGQEVILRCVPISNHLYFYWYRQILGQKVEFLVSFYNNEISEKSEIFDDQFSVERPDGSNFTLKIRSTKLEDSAMYFCASSDAGGRKGPQHFGDGTRLSIL.